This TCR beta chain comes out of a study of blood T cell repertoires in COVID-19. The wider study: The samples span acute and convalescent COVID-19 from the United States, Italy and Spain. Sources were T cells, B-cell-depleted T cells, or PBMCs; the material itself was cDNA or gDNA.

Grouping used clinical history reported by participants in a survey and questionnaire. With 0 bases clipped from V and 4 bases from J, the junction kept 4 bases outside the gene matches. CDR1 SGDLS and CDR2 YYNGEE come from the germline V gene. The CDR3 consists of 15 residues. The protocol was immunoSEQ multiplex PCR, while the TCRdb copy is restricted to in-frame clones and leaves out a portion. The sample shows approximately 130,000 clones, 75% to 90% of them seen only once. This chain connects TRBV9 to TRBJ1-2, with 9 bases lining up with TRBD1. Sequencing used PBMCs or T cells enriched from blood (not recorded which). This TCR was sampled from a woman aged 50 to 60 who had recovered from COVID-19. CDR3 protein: CASSVGGTGIYGYTF. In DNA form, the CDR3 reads TGTGCCAGCAGCGTAGGTGGGACAGGGATCTATGGCTACACCTTC. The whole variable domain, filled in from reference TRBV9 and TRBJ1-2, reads DSGVTQTPKHLITATGQRVTLRCSPRSGDLSVYWYQQSLDQGLQFLIQYYNGEERAKGNILERFSAQQFPDLHSELNLSSLELGDSALYFCASSVGGTGIYGYTFGSGTRLTVV.